This TCR beta chain was recovered during a study of blood T cell repertoires in COVID-19 (dated by TCRdb to 2020 to 2021). At the level of the whole study: Samples from collaborators originated in the United States, Italy and Spain and spanned both the acute and convalescent phases of COVID-19. A de-identified subject ID, COVID-19 status, age in years and sex were almost always included in the sample metadata. Subjects who had been exposed to COVID-19, were actively infected with it, or had recovered from it provided the deeply sampled blood TCRbeta repertoires that made up the dataset. Samples were obtained from the ongoing ImmuneRACE study (first 160 participants) and from some 1,300 subjects provided by 6 global collaborators. Where HLA class I and class II types were available, the types were taken from metadata supplied by the sample provider, not from assay-based typing. The prospective study material was composed of cDNA or gDNA derived from T cells, B-cell-depleted T cells, or PBMCs. The repertoires were released in a freely available public database meant as a resource for research on the immune response to SARS-CoV-2.

The immunoSEQ Assay, a bias-controlled multiplex PCR, was used to amplify TCRbeta CDR3 regions from genomic DNA. In the paper's pipeline: The number of nucleated cells in each sample was estimated from the amplification of reference gene primers within the assay. To quantify the absolute abundance of each unique TCRbeta CDR3 rearrangement, sequence reads were collapsed and filtered. For each sample, productive Simpson clonality was calculated as the square root of Simpson's diversity index over productive rearrangements. The source is immuneACCESS, and TCRdb retained only in-frame sequences with V and J called. Part of the clones is not carried over; for the studies checked, unresolved V genes explain less than half of this, and the remainder is unexplained. The V and J calls and clone size come from that table; D and trimming were worked out from the DNA. In all, the sample holds some 150,000 clones, and about four fifths of those were seen once. The ten largest clonotypes hold approximately 2.6% of the sample.

Summary of the overall study and its limitations: The amount of clinical and demographic metadata varied by source and participant and was provided uncurated.

Trimming costs V 5 bases and J 10 bases, and their ends lie 21 bases apart. Inclusive of the bounding cysteine and phenylalanine, the CDR3 is 16 residues long. Left in the record is the CDR3 DNA by itself, 48 bases read in frame from the first base. Looking up the germline V gene yields CDR1 MDHEN and CDR2 SYDVKM. In the case of this clone: Its antigen is currently not known. Per-nucleotide qualities are absent, and no much larger clonotype sits a single base away.

Each collaborating institution followed its own protocols to collect whole blood in K2EDTA tubes. For TCRbeta analysis, collaborators shipped samples in one of three forms: frozen whole blood, isolated PBMCs, or DNA extracted from either of those sample types. This sequence originates from a human donor with acute or convalescent COVID-19. The donor label of this sample is uncertain. The chain employs TRBV28 and TRBJ1-6, with the identity of the D gene unclear. The specimen sequenced was peripheral blood. The sequenced DNA: TGTGCCAGCAGTCTCCCCGAGAATTCCCGAGGGTCACCCCTCCACTTT. Its amino acids are CASSLPENSRGSPLHF.